The T cell receptor (beta chain) under discussion was sequenced for a study of blood T cell repertoires in COVID-19. Across the whole study: Researchers got acute and convalescent COVID-19 samples from the United States, Italy and Spain. From T cells, B-cell-depleted T cells, or PBMCs came the material, which was cDNA or gDNA.

Germline V gives CDR1 MRHNA, CDR2 SNTAGT. After removal of 0 bases from V and 7 bases from J, the junction contained 6 bases not matched to a gene. This CDR3 is 15 amino acids long. Per the original data handling: Amplification from reference gene primers served as the basis for estimated nucleated cell counts. Method: immunoSEQ multiplex PCR; TCRdb's copy keeps in-frame clones and lacks some. The V and J calls and clone size were taken over from that table, and D and trimming were inferred from the DNA. This table holds about 380,000 clones, roughly 90% found once. The chain joins TRBV6-4 to TRBJ2-1, with 7 bases aligning to TRBD1. The origin of this receptor is a man aged 18 to 30 with active or convalescent COVID-19. Input material: peripheral blood. In nucleotides, the CDR3 is TGTGCCAGCAGTGACTCGAAAGGGGGCGGGAATGAGCAGTTCTTC. Translation: CASSDSKGGGNEQFF.